Presented here are 8 T cell receptor beta chains from one specimen sequenced in a study of OX40 agonist ivuxolimab in advanced cancers. Repertoires were generated with immunoSEQ multiplex PCR, while TCRdb's copy carries only in-frame clones and drops some. Among about 73,000 clones, about 90% were seen once, and the ten largest hold around 3%. The starting material was CD4+ or CD8+ T cells sorted from blood, obtained in a trial of the OX40 agonist ivuxolimab. The receptor source for this set is an adult with an advanced solid tumor such as melanoma, head and neck, liver or kidney cancer.

V is TRBV7-9 and J is TRBJ2-3; perhaps TRBD1 as D (6 bases). V was clipped by 4 bases and J by 2 bases, with 19 bases between them. CDR3 length: 17 amino acids. Germline CDR1 SEHNR, CDR2 FQNEAQ (reference sequence). The CDR3 is CASSSWGLYKDTDTQYF. The CDR3 bases are TGTGCCAGCAGCTCATGGGGGCTATACAAGGACACAGATACGCAGTATTTT.

This chain connects TRBV5-1 to TRBJ1-4; 7 bases are shared with TRBD1. Trimming at V came to 1 base and at J to 5 bases, leaving 5 bases not matched to a gene. Per germline, CDR1 SGHRS and CDR2 YFSETQ. The CDR3 loop spans 15 amino acids. The CDR3 protein is CASSLYGQENEKLFF. Here the CDR3 DNA reads TGCGCCAGCAGCTTGTACGGACAGGAGAATGAAAAACTGTTTTTT.

The chain carries TRBV10-3 and TRBJ2-6; D remains ambiguous. The V gene lost 4 bases and the J gene lost 0 bases, with 7 bases spanning the gap. CDR1 and CDR2 (germline): ENHRY, SYGVKD. CDR3 length equals 15 residues. Here the CDR3 reads CAISAEISGANVLTF. CDR3 DNA sequence: TGTGCCATCAGTGCTGAGATCTCTGGGGCCAACGTCCTGACTTTC.

The V and J genes are TRBV9 and TRBJ1-3; D remains ambiguous. V was clipped by 0 bases and J by 1 base, with 2 bases between them. Germline CDR1 reads SGDLS; CDR2 reads YYNGEE. The CDR3 contains 13 residues. CDR3 DNA: TGTGCCAGCAGCGTAGGATCTGGAAACACCATATATTTT. Its translation is CASSVGSGNTIYF.

The chain joins TRBV9 to TRBJ1-2; TRBD1 is a possible D gene (5 bases). This CDR3 has 11 amino acids. The V and J ends lost 3 bases and 13 bases respectively, with 13 bases between them. Germline V gene sequence: CDR1 SGDLS, CDR2 YYNGEE. CDR3 coding DNA: TGTGCCAGCAGCGCACTACAGGACCCCACCTTC. Encoded protein: CASSALQDPTF.

The rearrangement links TRBV6-1 to TRBJ1-2, with D possibly matching TRBD1 (5 bases). This CDR3 contains 15 residues. Trimming took off 1 base at V and 4 bases at J, with 13 bases between the two ends. The germline CDR1 and CDR2 sequences are MNHNS and SASEGT. The CDR3 bases are TGTGCCAGCAGTGAAGGGGGCTGGGTGGGCTATGGCTACACCTTC. This gives the protein CASSEGGWVGYGYTF.

The chain links TRBV19 to TRBJ2-1, with 13 bases fitting TRBD2. Germline loops: CDR1 LNHDA, CDR2 SQIVND (reference sequence). CDR3 size: 16 residues. Trimming took 10 bases from V and 3 from J; bases not matched to a gene: 9. CDR3 bases: TGTGCCACCCCGGGACTAGCGGGACCCTACTACAATGAGCAGTTCTTC. Translating gives CATPGLAGPYYNEQFF.

The chain carries TRBV5-1 and TRBJ2-3; 8 nucleotides align to TRBD2. V shed 3 bases and J 3 bases; nucleotides not matched to a gene: 6. This CDR3 is 15 amino acids long. Germline V lookup: CDR1 SGHRS, CDR2 YFSETQ. This CDR3 reads CASSSAGGETDTQYF. The CDR3 DNA sequence: TGCGCCAGCAGCTCTGCGGGGGGAGAGACAGATACGCAGTATTTT.